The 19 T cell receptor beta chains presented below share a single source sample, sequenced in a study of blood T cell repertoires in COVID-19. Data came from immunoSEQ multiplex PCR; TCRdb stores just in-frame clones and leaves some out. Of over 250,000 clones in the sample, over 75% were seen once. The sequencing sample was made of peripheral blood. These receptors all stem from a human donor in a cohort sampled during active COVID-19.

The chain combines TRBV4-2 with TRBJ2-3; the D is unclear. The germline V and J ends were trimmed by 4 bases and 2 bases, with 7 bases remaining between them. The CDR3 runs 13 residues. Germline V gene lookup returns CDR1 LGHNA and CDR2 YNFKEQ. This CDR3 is CASSPTFTDTQYF. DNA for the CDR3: TGTGCCAGCAGCCCCACATTCACAGATACGCAGTATTTT.

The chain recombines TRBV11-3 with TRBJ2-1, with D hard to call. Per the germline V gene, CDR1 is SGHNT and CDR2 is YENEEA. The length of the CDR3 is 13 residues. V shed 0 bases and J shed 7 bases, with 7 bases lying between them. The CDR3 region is CASSLDMRNEQFF. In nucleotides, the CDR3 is TGTGCCAGCAGCTTAGATATGAGGAATGAGCAGTTCTTC.

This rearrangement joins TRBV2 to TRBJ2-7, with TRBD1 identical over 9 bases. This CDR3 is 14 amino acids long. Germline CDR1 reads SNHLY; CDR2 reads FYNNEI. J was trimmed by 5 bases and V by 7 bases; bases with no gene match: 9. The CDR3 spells CASIAGQGRNEQYF. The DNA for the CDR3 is TGTGCCAGCATCGCGGGACAGGGTAGGAACGAGCAGTACTTC.

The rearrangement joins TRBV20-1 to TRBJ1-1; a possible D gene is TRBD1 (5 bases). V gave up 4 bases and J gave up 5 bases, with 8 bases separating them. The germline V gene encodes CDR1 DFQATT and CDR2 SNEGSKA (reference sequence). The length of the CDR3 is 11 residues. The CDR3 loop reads CSAKGLTEAFF. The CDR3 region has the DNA TGCAGTGCTAAGGGGTTGACTGAAGCTTTCTTT.

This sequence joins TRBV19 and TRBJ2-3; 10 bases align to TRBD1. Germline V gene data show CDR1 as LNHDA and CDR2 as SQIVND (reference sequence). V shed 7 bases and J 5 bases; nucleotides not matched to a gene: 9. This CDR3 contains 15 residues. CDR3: CASTLGQGLGDTQYF. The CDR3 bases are TGTGCCAGTACCTTGGGACAGGGGCTCGGAGATACGCAGTATTTT.

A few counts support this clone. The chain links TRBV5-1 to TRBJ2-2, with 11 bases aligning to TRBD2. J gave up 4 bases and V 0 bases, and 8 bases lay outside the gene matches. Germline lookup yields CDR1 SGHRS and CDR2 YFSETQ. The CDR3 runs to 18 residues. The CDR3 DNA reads TGCGCCAGCAGCTTGGCACTAGCGGGAGCGAGGCGCACCGGGGAGCTGTTTTTT. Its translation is CASSLALAGARRTGELFF. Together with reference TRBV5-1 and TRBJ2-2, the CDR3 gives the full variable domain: KAGVTQTPRYLIKTRGQQVTLSCSPISGHRSVSWYQQTPGQGLQFLFEYFSETQRNKGNFPGRFSGRQFSNSRSEMNVSTLELGDSALYLCASSLALAGARRTGELFFGEGSRLTVL.

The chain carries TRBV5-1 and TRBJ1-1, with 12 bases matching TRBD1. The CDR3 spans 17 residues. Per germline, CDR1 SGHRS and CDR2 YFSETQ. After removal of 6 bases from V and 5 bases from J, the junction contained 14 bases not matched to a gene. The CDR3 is CASNSGTGGRLVTEAFF. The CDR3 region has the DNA TGCGCCAGCAACTCCGGGACAGGGGGCCGATTGGTGACTGAAGCTTTCTTT. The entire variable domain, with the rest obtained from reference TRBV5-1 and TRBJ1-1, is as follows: KAGVTQTPRYLIKTRGQQVTLSCSPISGHRSVSWYQQTPGQGLQFLFEYFSETQRNKGNFPGRFSGRQFSNSRSEMNVSTLELGDSALYLCASNSGTGGRLVTEAFFGQGTRLTVV.

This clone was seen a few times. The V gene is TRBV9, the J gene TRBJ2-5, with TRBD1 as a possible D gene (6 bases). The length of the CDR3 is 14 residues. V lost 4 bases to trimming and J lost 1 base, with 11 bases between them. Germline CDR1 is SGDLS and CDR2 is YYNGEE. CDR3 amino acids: CASSSGTIQETQYF. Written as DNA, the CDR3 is TGTGCCAGCAGCTCAGGGACAATCCAAGAGACCCAGTACTTC.

The CDR3 spells CASSLGSDEQFF. The CDR3 DNA sequence: TGTGCCAGCAGCTTGGGTAGCGATGAGCAGTTCTTC. The V call is TRBV7-9, the J call TRBJ2-1; possible D gene TRBD2, 5 bases. V gave up 3 bases and J gave up 8 bases, with 8 bases separating them. Germline CDR1 reads SEHNR; CDR2 reads FQNEAQ (reference sequence). The CDR3 extends over 12 amino acids.

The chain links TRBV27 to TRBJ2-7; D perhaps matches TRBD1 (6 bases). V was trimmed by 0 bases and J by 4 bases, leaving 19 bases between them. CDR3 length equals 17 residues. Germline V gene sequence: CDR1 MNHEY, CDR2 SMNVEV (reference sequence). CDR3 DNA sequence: TGTGCCAGCAGTTTATCGAATCCCCACCAGGGGATATACGAGCAGTACTTC. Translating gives CASSLSNPHQGIYEQYF.

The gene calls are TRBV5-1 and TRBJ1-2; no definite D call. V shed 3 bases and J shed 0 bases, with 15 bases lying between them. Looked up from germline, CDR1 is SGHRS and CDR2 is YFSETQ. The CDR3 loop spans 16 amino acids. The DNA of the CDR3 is TGCGCCAGCAGCTCGGGGAGCATCGGCCCTAACTATGGCTACACCTTC. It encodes CASSSGSIGPNYGYTF.

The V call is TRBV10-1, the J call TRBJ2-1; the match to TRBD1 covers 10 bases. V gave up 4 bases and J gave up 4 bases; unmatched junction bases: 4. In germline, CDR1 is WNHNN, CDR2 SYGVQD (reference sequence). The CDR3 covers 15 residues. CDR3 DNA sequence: TGCGCCAGCAGTGGGACAGGGGGTCGATACAATGAGCAGTTCTTC. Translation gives CASSGTGGRYNEQFF.

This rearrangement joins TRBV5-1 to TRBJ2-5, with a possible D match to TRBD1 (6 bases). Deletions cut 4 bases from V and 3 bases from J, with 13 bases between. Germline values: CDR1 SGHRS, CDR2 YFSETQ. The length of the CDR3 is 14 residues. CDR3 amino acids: CASSGYRAEETQYF. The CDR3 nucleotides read TGCGCCAGCAGCGGATACAGGGCTGAAGAGACCCAGTACTTC.

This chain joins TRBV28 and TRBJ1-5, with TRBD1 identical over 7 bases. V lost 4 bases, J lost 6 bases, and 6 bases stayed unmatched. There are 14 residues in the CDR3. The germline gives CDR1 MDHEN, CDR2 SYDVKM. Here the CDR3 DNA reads TGTGCCAGCAGTTCACCGACAGGGCCTCAGCCCCAGCATTTT. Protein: CASSSPTGPQPQHF.

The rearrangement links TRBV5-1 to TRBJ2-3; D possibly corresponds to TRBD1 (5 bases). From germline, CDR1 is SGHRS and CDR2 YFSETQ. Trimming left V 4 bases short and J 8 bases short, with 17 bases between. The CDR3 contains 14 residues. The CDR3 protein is CASSPQGRQTTQYF. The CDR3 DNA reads TGCGCCAGCAGCCCCCAGGGAAGACAGACTACGCAGTATTTT.

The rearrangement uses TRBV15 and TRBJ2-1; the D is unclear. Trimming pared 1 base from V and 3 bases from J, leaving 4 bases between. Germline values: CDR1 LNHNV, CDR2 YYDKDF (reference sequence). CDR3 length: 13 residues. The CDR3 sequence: CATSRASYNEQFF. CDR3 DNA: TGTGCCACCAGCAGAGCTAGCTACAATGAGCAGTTCTTC.

CDR3 loop: CASSQETTQGFHEQYF. The CDR3 bases are TGCGCCAGCAGCCAAGAGACGACTCAGGGGTTTCACGAGCAGTACTTC. V is TRBV4-3 and J is TRBJ2-7, with D perhaps TRBD1 (6 bases). V was cut by 0 bases and J by 5 bases, with 17 bases left in between. The CDR3 totals 16 residues. Germline CDR1 is LGHNA and CDR2 is YSLEER.

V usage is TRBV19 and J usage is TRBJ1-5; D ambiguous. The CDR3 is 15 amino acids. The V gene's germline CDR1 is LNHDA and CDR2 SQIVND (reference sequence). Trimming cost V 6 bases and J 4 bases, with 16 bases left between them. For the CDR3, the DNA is TGTGCCAGTAGCGATCAATTCGTCAGTAATCAGCCCCAGCATTTT. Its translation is CASSDQFVSNQPQHF.

The CDR3 DNA sequence: TGTGCCAGCAGGCCGACAGGGATAAGCTATGGCTACACCTTC. Translation: CASRPTGISYGYTF. The chain combines TRBV6-5 with TRBJ1-2, with 7 bases lining up with TRBD1. There are 14 residues in the CDR3. V was pared by 6 bases and J by 4 bases, with 8 bases of the junction left unmatched. CDR1 and CDR2 from the germline V gene are MNHEY and SVGAGI.